The present T cell receptor beta chain was sequenced within a study of blood T cell repertoires in COVID-19. The overall study: The study drew acute and convalescent COVID-19 samples from the United States, Italy and Spain.

For recovered donors of Cohort 3, there were two negative PCRs, clearance, or symptom resolution. The CDR3 consists of 14 residues. The germline V gene encodes CDR1 SQVTM and CDR2 ANQGSEA. The J segment lost 2 bases and the V segment lost 4 bases, leaving 7 bases of the junction unmatched. Assay: immunoSEQ multiplex PCR; the TCRdb copy retains only in-frame clones and omits some. The data contain 110,000 to 150,000 clones, about 80% of them singletons. This sequence joins TRBV29-1 and TRBJ2-5; 7 bases match TRBD1. The receptor was isolated from a woman aged 45-65 years who had recovered from COVID-19. The source material was PBMCs or T cells enriched from blood (not recorded which). This CDR3 is CSVGGQGVQETQYF. The DNA for the CDR3 is TGCAGCGTTGGGGGGCAGGGGGTACAAGAGACCCAGTACTTC.